A selection of T cell receptor beta chains follows, all from one sample in a study of Ad26.COV2.S vaccination and SARS-CoV-2 variants. Clones were sequenced by immunoSEQ multiplex PCR, and TCRdb holds only the in-frame ones, with some missing. Among fewer than 600,000 clones listed, 80% to 90% were seen once. Source: peripheral blood, taken in a trial of Ad26.COV2.S vaccine versus placebo. The receptors stem from a person aged 18-60 years who received the Ad26.COV2.S COVID-19 vaccine or a placebo. Each CDR3 is given with its conserved first and last residue. D genes are given only for firm matches. Rows give clone size only sometimes, using once, few, many, or a class for an expanded clone.

j_call,d_call,clone_size,v_call,cdr3_aa,cdr3_nt
TRBJ1-3,.,.,TRBV4-3,CASSQDLGLLFSGNTIYF,TGCGCCAGCAGCCAAGATCTCGGACTCCTCTTCTCTGGAAACACCATATATTTT
TRBJ1-5,.,.,TRBV7-8,CASSLGGNNQPQHF,TGTGCCAGCTCCTTGGGGGGTAACAATCAGCCCCAGCATTTT
TRBJ2-3,TRBD2,.,TRBV28,CASSNPSMTSGRATYF,TGTGCCAGCAGTAACCCCTCGATGACTAGCGGGAGGGCGACGTATTTT
TRBJ1-3,TRBD1,.,TRBV6-6,CASKGGQGGNTIYF,TGTGCCAGCAAAGGGGGACAGGGCGGCAACACCATATATTTT
TRBJ1-2,.,few,TRBV4-1,CASSQDPGGFGYTF,TGCGCCAGCAGCCAAGATCCGGGGGGTTTTGGCTACACCTTC
TRBJ2-1,.,.,TRBV9,CASSETGVFYNEQFF,TGTGCCAGCAGCGAGACAGGAGTTTTCTACAATGAGCAGTTCTTC
TRBJ1-2,.,.,TRBV9,CASSAGPSDIYGYTF,TGTGCCAGCAGCGCCGGGCCCAGCGATATTTATGGCTACACCTTC
TRBJ2-7,.,once,TRBV7-2,CASSLGAGPQSYEQYF,TGTGCCAGCAGCTTAGGAGCAGGACCCCAATCCTACGAGCAGTACTTC
TRBJ2-7,.,.,TRBV4-2,CASSQGTAMSYEQYF,TGTGCCAGCAGCCAAGGGACAGCCATGTCCTACGAGCAGTACTTC
TRBJ2-5,.,.,TRBV20-1,CSATDRETQYF,TGCAGTGCTACAGACAGGGAGACCCAGTACTTC
TRBJ1-1,.,.,TRBV28,CASSPLTRPGRTEAFF,TGTGCCAGCAGTCCTCTTACGCGGCCGGGTAGGACTGAAGCTTTCTTT
TRBJ2-2,TRBD2,.,TRBV18,CASSTPGLAGGTNTGELFF,TGTGCCAGCTCCACTCCGGGACTAGCGGGAGGGACGAACACCGGGGAGCTGTTTTTT
TRBJ1-6,.,.,TRBV5-3,CARSFCIAGVNSPLHF,TGTGCCAGAAGCTTCTGCATCGCAGGGGTTAATTCACCCCTCCACTTT
TRBJ1-4,.,.,TRBV2,CASSAPGGPNEKLFF,TGTGCCAGCAGTGCCCCGGGGGGGCCTAATGAAAAACTGTTTTTT
TRBJ1-2,TRBD1,.,TRBV5-1,CASSAQGQYNYGYTF,TGCGCCAGCAGCGCGCAGGGACAGTATAACTATGGCTACACCTTC
TRBJ1-2,.,.,TRBV18,CASSPGGTPNYGYTF,TGTGCCAGCTCACCGGGAGGGACTCCTAACTATGGCTACACCTTC
TRBJ2-7,TRBD2,few,TRBV9,CASSVEASGTLYEQYF,TGTGCCAGCAGCGTAGAGGCTAGCGGGACTCTCTACGAGCAGTACTTC
TRBJ2-1,.,.,TRBV3-1/TRBV3-2,CASSQGAEGGNEQFF,TGTGCCAGCAGCCAGGGGGCGGAGGGGGGGAATGAGCAGTTCTTC
TRBJ1-5,.,.,TRBV6-6,CASIIDAGSNQPQHF,TGTGCCAGCATTATCGACGCGGGGAGCAATCAGCCCCAGCATTTT
TRBJ1-4,.,.,TRBV5-1,CASSPDLEMDEKLFF,TGCGCCAGCAGCCCGGACTTAGAAATGGATGAAAAACTGTTTTTT
TRBJ2-2,.,.,TRBV27,CASSLNTGELFF,TGTGCCAGCAGTCTTAACACCGGGGAGCTGTTTTTT
TRBJ1-4,.,.,TRBV28,CASSRGGKVGEKLFF,TGTGCCAGCAGTCGAGGCGGGAAGGTTGGTGAAAAACTGTTTTTT
TRBJ1-1,.,.,TRBV19,CASSLQGGNTEAFF,TGTGCCAGTAGCCTACAAGGAGGGAACACTGAAGCTTTCTTT
TRBJ1-1,.,.,TRBV7-9,CASSAVARAFF,TGTGCCAGCAGCGCGGTGGCTCGAGCTTTCTTT
TRBJ1-1,.,.,TRBV5-1,CASSLNTVNTEAFF,TGCGCCAGCAGCTTGAATACAGTGAACACTGAAGCTTTCTTT
TRBJ1-1,.,.,TRBV28,CASSLNTGTEAFF,TGTGCCAGCAGTTTAAATACGGGCACTGAAGCTTTCTTT
TRBJ2-1,.,.,TRBV25-1,CASSVIGGLYNEQFF,TGTGCCAGCAGTGTGATAGGAGGCTTATACAATGAGCAGTTCTTC
TRBJ1-5,TRBD1,.,TRBV7-9,CASSFSSGQGIYQPQHF,TGTGCCAGCAGCTTCAGCTCTGGACAGGGGATCTATCAGCCCCAGCATTTT
TRBJ2-3,.,.,TRBV19,CASRKTGDTQYF,TGTGCCAGTCGGAAGACGGGGGATACGCAGTATTTT
TRBJ2-4,.,once,TRBV28,CASSLRRAFFMAKNIQYF,TGTGCCAGCAGTTTGCGGAGGGCCTTTTTTATGGCCAAAAACATTCAGTACTTC
TRBJ2-2,.,.,TRBV9,CASSVATADTGELFF,TGTGCCAGCAGCGTAGCTACAGCCGACACCGGGGAGCTGTTTTTT
TRBJ2-6,TRBD1,.,TRBV2,CASSRPGQGAGANVLTF,TGTGCCAGCAGCCGTCCGGGACAGGGAGCTGGGGCCAACGTCCTGACTTTC
TRBJ2-7,.,.,TRBV28,CASSYSGRWRTNSYEQYF,TGTGCCAGCAGTTACTCCGGGCGTTGGAGGACCAACTCCTACGAGCAGTACTTC
TRBJ2-1,.,.,TRBV25-1,CASSEPGGRSYNEQFF,TGTGCCAGCAGTGAACCGGGGGGCCGATCCTACAATGAGCAGTTCTTC
TRBJ2-2,.,.,TRBV5-4,CASSLGGQTGELFF,TGTGCCAGCAGCTTGGGCGGGCAAACCGGGGAGCTGTTTTTT
TRBJ1-2,.,.,TRBV10-2,CASSEPGYRGYTF,TGCGCCAGCAGTGAGCCAGGGTATCGTGGCTACACCTTC
TRBJ2-5,.,.,TRBV30,CAWSVPGVQETQYF,TGTGCCTGGAGTGTACCAGGGGTGCAAGAGACCCAGTACTTC